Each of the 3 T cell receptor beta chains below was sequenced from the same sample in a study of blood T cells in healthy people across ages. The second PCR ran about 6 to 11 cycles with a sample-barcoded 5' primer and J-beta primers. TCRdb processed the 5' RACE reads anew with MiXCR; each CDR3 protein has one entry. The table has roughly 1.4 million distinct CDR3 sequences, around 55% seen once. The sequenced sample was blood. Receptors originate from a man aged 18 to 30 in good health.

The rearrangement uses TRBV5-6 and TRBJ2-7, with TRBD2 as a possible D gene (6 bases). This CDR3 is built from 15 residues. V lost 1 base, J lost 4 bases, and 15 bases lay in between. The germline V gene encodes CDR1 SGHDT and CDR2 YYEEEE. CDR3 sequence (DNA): TGTGCCAGCAGCTTGTCCACTTGGGCGGGGTACGAGCAGTACTTC. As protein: CASSLSTWAGYEQYF.

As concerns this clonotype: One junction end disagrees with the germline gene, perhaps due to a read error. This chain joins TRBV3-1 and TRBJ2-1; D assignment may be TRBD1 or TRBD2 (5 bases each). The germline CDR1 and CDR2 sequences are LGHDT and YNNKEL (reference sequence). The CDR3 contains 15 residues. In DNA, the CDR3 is TGCGCCAGCAGCCAAGACCGGGGCCCCTACAATGAGCAGTTCTTC. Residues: CASSQDRGPYNEQFF.

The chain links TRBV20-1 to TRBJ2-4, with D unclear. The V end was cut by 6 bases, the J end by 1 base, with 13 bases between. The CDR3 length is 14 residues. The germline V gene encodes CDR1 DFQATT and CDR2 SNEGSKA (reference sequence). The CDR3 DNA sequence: TGCAGTGCGGGTGGCATTACGGCCAAAAACATTCAGTACTTC. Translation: CSAGGITAKNIQYF.